The clone carrying this TCR beta chain was counted a few times. Its antigen is unknown. This sample was included in a study of human T cells and chemical hapten exposure. Overall study results and limits: Donors' alopecia may make their immune response differ from healthy people's. TCRs exceeding a frequency of 1 in 1000 stayed unchanged under DPC sensitization. Large CDR3 similarity clusters arose significantly more often from expanded TCRs than from controls.

V was trimmed by 4 bases and J by 4 bases, leaving 10 bases between them. CDR3 length: 13 amino acids. How the authors handled the data: Around 97,000 TCRs per sample was the median, with a range of about 23,224 to 750,000. TCRdb reprocessed the RACE reads with MiXCR, giving one entry per CDR3 protein. TCRdb, rather than the study authors, made the V and J calls. The sample has under 50,000 distinct CDR3 sequences; more than 8% are singletons. The time point is: patch test 3, about 24 weeks after DPC sensitization. As for treatment: therapeutic diphenylcyclopropenone sensitization with weekly scalp DPC. Researchers extracted total RNA from unfractionated whole blood.

This specimen was whole blood, taken in connection with sensitization to the hapten diphenylcyclopropenone (DPC). This receptor was taken from a middle-aged man with alopecia areata. Some clones in this sample may be carry-over from other donors' samples. V is TRBV12-3 or TRBV12-4 and J is TRBJ1-2; D remains ambiguous. The CDR3 DNA reads as TGTGCCAGCAGTTCGCCACCCTCCTATGGCTACACCTTC. This sequence encodes CASSSPPSYGYTF.